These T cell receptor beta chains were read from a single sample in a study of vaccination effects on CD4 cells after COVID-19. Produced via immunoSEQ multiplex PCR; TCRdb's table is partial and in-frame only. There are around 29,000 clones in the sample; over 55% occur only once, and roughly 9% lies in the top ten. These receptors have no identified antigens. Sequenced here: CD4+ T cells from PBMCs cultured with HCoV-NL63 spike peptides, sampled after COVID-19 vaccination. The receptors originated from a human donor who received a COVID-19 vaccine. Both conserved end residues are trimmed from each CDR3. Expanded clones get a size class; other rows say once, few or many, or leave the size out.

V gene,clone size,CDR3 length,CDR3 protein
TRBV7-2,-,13,ASSLGGMVQYTQY
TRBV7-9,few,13,ASSLDAGAGQPQH
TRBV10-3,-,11,ATTTSGPDTQY
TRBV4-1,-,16,ASSQEPRLAGISGELF
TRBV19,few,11,ASSIQGSDTQY
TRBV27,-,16,ASSLGTWDRGWNTEAF
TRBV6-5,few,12,ASRLDLFSGELF
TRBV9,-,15,ASSVASLGGSDYGYT
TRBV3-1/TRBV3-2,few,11,ASSQELSVEQY
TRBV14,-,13,ASSPLQGRNTEAF
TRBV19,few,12,ASTPTQGIQPQH
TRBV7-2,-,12,ASSLEYLGRAQY
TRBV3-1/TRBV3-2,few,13,ASSQDILSGNTIY
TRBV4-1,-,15,ASSQVLAGGFIGELF
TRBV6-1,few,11,ASSDQVYLEQY
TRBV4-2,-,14,ASSPLKGGAGNTIY
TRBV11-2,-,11,ASSLGGEQPQH
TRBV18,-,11,ASSPPGTYEQF
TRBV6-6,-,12,ASSKRQGYTEQY
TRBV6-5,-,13,ASSYETSGSYEQY
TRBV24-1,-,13,ATSVWDRDHYGYT
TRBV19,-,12,ASRKFATNEKLF
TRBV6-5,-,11,ASGLKRGDTQY
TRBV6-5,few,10,AAKPTGQPQH
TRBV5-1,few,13,ASSLGQGLNQPQH
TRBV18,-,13,ASSPLISGGYGYT
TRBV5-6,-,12,ASSLSGTNYGYT
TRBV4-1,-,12,ASSDRTNQETQY
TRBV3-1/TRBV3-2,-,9,ATSAPGELF
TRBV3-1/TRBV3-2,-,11,ASSQQGPNEQF
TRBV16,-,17,ASSQTFMSGQGGVYGYT
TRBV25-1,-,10,ASSEVTTEAF
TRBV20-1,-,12,SASLQRGKETQY
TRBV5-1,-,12,ASSLRTGISEQF
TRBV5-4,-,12,ASSSGDTTYGYT
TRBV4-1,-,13,ASSLTFADRPPLH
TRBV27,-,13,ASSSPSGSTDTQY
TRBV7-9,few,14,ASSLAQGAFGNTIY
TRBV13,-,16,ASSWRTGYGLSDTEAF
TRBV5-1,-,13,ASSGQGGAGEKLF
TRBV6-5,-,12,ASRTEARRNTIY
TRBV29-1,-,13,SVVLGTGFQETQY
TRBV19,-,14,ASTRRDRALYNEQF
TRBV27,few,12,ASSLQGTDSPLH
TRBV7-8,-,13,ATQGLAGEQETQY
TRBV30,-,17,AWSVDTLERWGFTETQY
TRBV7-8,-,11,ASSLRQTGELF
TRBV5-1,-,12,ASSMGQSSYEQY
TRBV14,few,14,ASSQDFGTWNTEAF
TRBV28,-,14,ASLPGGHKTIYGYT
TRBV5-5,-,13,ASSGTGQGINEQF
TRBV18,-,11,ASSPGTQETQY
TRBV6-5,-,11,ASRVNRDQPQH
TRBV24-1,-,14,ATSDTTASSYNEQF
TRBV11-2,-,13,ASSLVAIYTDTQY
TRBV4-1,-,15,ASSQDRITSGQETQY
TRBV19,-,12,ASEPGQKSNGYT